These T cell receptor beta chains were read from a single sample in a study of blood T cell repertoires in COVID-19. This table comes from immunoSEQ multiplex PCR, and its TCRdb copy is limited to in-frame clones, with some not included. This repertoire shows some 270,000 clones, 90% found once; its top ten account for under 2.5%. Sequenced input: peripheral blood. The receptors were sampled from a woman aged 60-70 years with COVID-19, enrolled during active disease. Each CDR3 is given with its conserved first and last residue. The order of the fields is D gene, clone size, J gene, V gene, CDR3 DNA, CDR3 protein. The D gene is left open where the match is weak. Expanded clones are given a class, and other clones once, few, many or no size at all.

TRBD2	NA	TRBJ2-3	TRBV19	TGTGCCAGTAGCCCTCCGGGACTAGCGGGGGGGATCACAGATACGCAGTATTTT	CASSPPGLAGGITDTQYF
TRBD1	once	TRBJ1-5	TRBV2	TGTGCCAGCAGTGCAAGACAGGGGGATCAGCCCCAGCATTTT	CASSARQGDQPQHF
TRBD1	NA	TRBJ1-5	TRBV19	TGTGCCAGTAGTGAGGACAGGGACAAAAATCAGCCCCAGCATTTT	CASSEDRDKNQPQHF
NA	few	TRBJ1-3	TRBV5-1	TGCGCCAGCAGCTTGGCTGGAGGGGGAAACACCATATATTTT	CASSLAGGGNTIYF
NA	NA	TRBJ1-5	TRBV15	TGTGCCACCAGCAGAGATCAGGTCGACGCAAGGCCCCAGCATTTT	CATSRDQVDARPQHF
NA	once	TRBJ1-3	TRBV7-2	TGTGCCAGCAGTCTGGGGCTATTCGGATCTTTCGTTGGAAACACCATATATTTT	CASSLGLFGSFVGNTIYF
TRBD1	NA	TRBJ1-1	TRBV7-9	TGTGCCAGCAGCTTCGGCACCGGGACAGGGAACACTGAAGCTTTCTTT	CASSFGTGTGNTEAFF
NA	NA	TRBJ2-5	TRBV13	TGTGCCAGCAGCTTGGGCCACCCGTACCAAGAGACCCAGTACTTC	CASSLGHPYQETQYF
NA	NA	TRBJ2-3	TRBV18	TGTGCCAGCTCACCACAGGGGATGCAAGATACGCAGTATTTT	CASSPQGMQDTQYF
NA	NA	TRBJ1-2	TRBV5-1	TGCGCCAGCAGCTTGGGTTCCTCTTGGCTAGGGGCCCACTATGGCTACACCTTC	CASSLGSSWLGAHYGYTF
TRBD1	NA	TRBJ1-1	TRBV18	TGTGCCAGCTCAAACAGGGGGCTGAACACTGAAGCTTTCTTT	CASSNRGLNTEAFF
NA	once	TRBJ1-1	TRBV19	TGTGCCAGTAACCCTGGGGGCAGGATCATCCGGGGCACTGAAGCTTTCTTT	CASNPGGRIIRGTEAFF
NA	once	TRBJ1-5	TRBV19	TGTGCCAGTATCGCCAAAGGTGGGGGAACGGGGGGCAATCAGCCCCAGCATTTT	CASIAKGGGTGGNQPQHF
TRBD2	NA	TRBJ2-3	TRBV3-1/TRBV3-2	TGTGCCAGCAGCCAAGGGGCTAGCGGGGGGGCAGATACGCAGTATTTT	CASSQGASGGADTQYF
NA	NA	TRBJ1-1	TRBV6-5	TGTGCCAGCAGGGGAGGGGGGGTAAGGGAGGTTGCTTTCTTT	CASRGGGVREVAFF
TRBD1	NA	TRBJ2-3	TRBV7-3	TGTGCCAGCAGCTTAGACAGGGTAACAGATACGCAGTATTTT	CASSLDRVTDTQYF